The 17 T cell receptor beta chains listed next were all sequenced from one sample in a study of blood T cell repertoires in COVID-19. Using immunoSEQ multiplex PCR, the repertoire was profiled, and TCRdb retains in-frame clones only, with some absent. Of around 140,000 clones in the sample, roughly 82% were seen once. The sequencing sample was made of peripheral blood. The source is a human donor with acute or convalescent COVID-19. The donor label of this sample is uncertain.

The V gene is TRBV2, the J gene TRBJ2-5, with D possibly TRBD2 on 5 matching bases. The germline CDR1 and CDR2 sequences are SNHLY and FYNNEI. CDR3 length: 13 residues. V was pared by 4 bases and J by 7 bases, with 13 bases between. The CDR3 DNA reads TGTGCCAGCAGTGTGGCGGCTGGAGGGACCCAGTACTTC. Protein product: CASSVAAGGTQYF.

The rearrangement uses TRBV6-5 and TRBJ1-6, with 9 bases lining up with TRBD1. CDR3 length: 16 amino acids. Germline V gives CDR1 MNHEY, CDR2 SVGAGI. The junction had 5 bases not matched to a gene; V was cut back by 2 bases and J by 6 bases. CDR3 in amino acids: CASSYVQGARNSPLHF. CDR3 coding DNA: TGTGCCAGCAGTTACGTACAGGGGGCGCGTAATTCACCCCTCCACTTT.

This clone showed up just once. J is TRBJ2-3 and V is TRBV7-2; 7 nucleotides line up with TRBD2. The germline gives CDR1 SGHTA, CDR2 FQGNSA. The CDR3 loop spans 15 amino acids. The V and J ends lost 10 bases and 0 bases, in that order; junction bases with no gene match: 10. The CDR3 loop reads CATRPPGLSTDTQYF. In DNA, the CDR3 is TGTGCCACCAGACCACCGGGACTAAGCACAGATACGCAGTATTTT.

The J gene is TRBJ1-1, the V gene TRBV20-1, with D unresolved. CDR1 and CDR2 (germline): DFQATT, SNEGSKA (reference sequence). This CDR3 is built from 11 residues. The V end lost 7 bases, the J end lost 4 bases, and 10 bases lay between the germline ends. The CDR3 bases are TGCAGTGGTGGACGGGGCACTGAAGCTTTCTTT. Protein: CSGGRGTEAFF.

This clone was seen a few times. This rearrangement joins TRBV5-1 to TRBJ1-1; TRBD1 matches at 9 bases. Germline assignment: CDR1 SGHRS and CDR2 YFSETQ. V gave up 2 bases and J gave up 4 bases; unmatched junction bases: 9. The CDR3 extends over 16 amino acids. CDR3 loop: CASSLVPGQGITEAFF. CDR3 DNA: TGCGCCAGCAGCTTAGTTCCGGGACAGGGCATCACTGAAGCTTTCTTT.

The chain uses TRBV25-1 and TRBJ2-4; 9 bases match TRBD1. V lost 3 bases and J lost 7; bases outside the gene matches: 4. CDR1 and CDR2 from the germline V gene are MGHDK and SYGVNS. The CDR3 is 14 amino acids. CDR3 amino acids: CASSEPGTGNIQYF. The CDR3 nucleotides are TGTGCCAGCAGTGAGCCCGGGACAGGGAACATTCAGTACTTC.

The chain recombines TRBV6-2 or TRBV6-3 with TRBJ2-3; 7 bases align to TRBD1. Germline values: CDR1 MNHEY, CDR2 SVGEGT. The V segment lost 5 bases and the J segment 0 bases; nucleotides outside the gene matches: 8. The CDR3 consists of 16 residues. The CDR3 spells CASSPERGLSTDTQYF. DNA of the CDR3: TGTGCCAGCAGTCCCGAGAGGGGGCTAAGCACAGATACGCAGTATTTT.

The chain combines TRBV25-1 with TRBJ2-2, with D tentatively TRBD1 (5 bases). The V end lost 4 bases, the J end lost 9 bases, and 18 bases lay between the germline ends. Per germline, CDR1 MGHDK and CDR2 SYGVNS. This CDR3 is built from 15 residues. The DNA for the CDR3 is TGTGCCAGCAGTGGAGATCCAGGGTTGGTTAGGGAGCTGTTTTTT. Protein sequence: CASSGDPGLVRELFF.

V gene TRBV29-1 combines with J gene TRBJ1-1; 7 bases line up with TRBD1. Germline V gene data show CDR1 as SQVTM and CDR2 as ANQGSEA. This CDR3 region has 14 residues. J gave up 3 bases and V 6 bases, and 10 bases lay outside the gene matches. The CDR3 coding sequence is TGCAGCGTCGAATCGGGACAGTGGGACACTGAAGCTTTCTTT. Translation: CSVESGQWDTEAFF.

The J gene is TRBJ2-7, the V gene TRBV29-1, with D possibly matching TRBD2 (6 bases). The germline gives CDR1 SQVTM, CDR2 ANQGSEA. The V end was cut by 3 bases, the J end by 2 bases, with 14 bases between. There are 14 residues in the CDR3. Written as DNA, the CDR3 is TGCAGCGTTGAGGGAGGACGGAGACCCTACGAGCAGTACTTC. Residues: CSVEGGRRPYEQYF.

The J gene is TRBJ1-3, the V gene TRBV19; 7 bases align to TRBD1. Germline CDR1 and CDR2: LNHDA and SQIVND (reference sequence). The CDR3 totals 15 residues. V shed 9 bases and J 2 bases; nucleotides not matched to a gene: 10. The chain's CDR3 is CASWAGGRAGNTIYF. CDR3 sequence (DNA): TGTGCCAGCTGGGCAGGGGGTCGGGCTGGAAACACCATATATTTT.

J is TRBJ2-1 and V is TRBV9, with TRBD1 as a possible D gene (6 bases). The CDR3 sequence is 14 residues long. The germline V and J ends were trimmed by 3 bases and 4 bases, with 11 bases remaining between them. Per the germline V gene, CDR1 is SGDLS and CDR2 is YYNGEE. CDR3 protein: CASSEAQGYNEQFF. As DNA, the CDR3 is TGTGCCAGCAGCGAGGCTCAGGGGTACAATGAGCAGTTCTTC.

This chain uses TRBV15 with TRBJ1-3; the D is unclear. The V gene lost 2 bases and the J gene lost 0 bases, with 8 bases spanning the gap. The CDR3 extends over 15 amino acids. Germline V gene lookup returns CDR1 LNHNV and CDR2 YYDKDF (reference sequence). CDR3 bases: TGTGCCACCAGCAGACAAACTCGCTCTGGAAACACCATATATTTT. It is translated as CATSRQTRSGNTIYF. Variable domain in full (rest from reference TRBV15 and TRBJ1-3): DAMVIQNPRYQVTQFGKPVTLSCSQTLNHNVMYWYQQKSSQAPKLLFHYYDKDFNNEADTPDNFQSRRPNTSFCFLDIRSPGLGDTAMYLCATSRQTRSGNTIYFGEGSWLTVV.

The rearrangement joins TRBV6-5 to TRBJ1-5, with 9 bases fitting TRBD1. CDR3 length equals 14 residues. V shed 2 bases, J shed 5 bases, and the junction held 1 base outside the gene matches. Germline lookup yields CDR1 MNHEY and CDR2 SVGAGI. CDR3: CASSYGTGHQPQHF. Here the CDR3 DNA reads TGTGCCAGCAGTTACGGGACAGGGCATCAGCCCCAGCATTTT.

The chain uses TRBV7-2 and TRBJ1-6; tentatively, D is TRBD1 (5 bases). Germline V lookup: CDR1 SGHTA, CDR2 FQGNSA. CDR3 length equals 15 residues. Trimming removed 3 bases at V and 9 bases at J, with 15 bases between. CDR3: CASSFNGGGSSPLHF. CDR3 in DNA: TGTGCCAGCAGCTTTAACGGGGGGGGAAGTTCACCCCTCCACTTT.

The chain carries TRBV6-2 or TRBV6-3 and TRBJ1-1, with 7 bases that match TRBD1. This CDR3 contains 17 residues. Unmatched junction bases numbered 10, after V lost 0 bases and J lost 3 bases. Germline CDR1 MNHEY, CDR2 SVGEGT. As DNA, the CDR3 is TGTGCCAGCAGTTACTCGAGAAGGGGGCGCTGGGACACTGAAGCTTTCTTT. It yields the protein CASSYSRRGRWDTEAFF.

V gene TRBV11-2 combines with J gene TRBJ1-1, with D tentatively TRBD1 (5 bases). The CDR3 is made up of 14 amino acids. Germline CDR1 is SGHAT and CDR2 is FQNNGV. Trimming took 5 bases from V and 1 from J, leaving 11 bases between them. The CDR3 protein is CASSVRGQNTEAFF. CDR3 in DNA: TGTGCCAGCAGCGTAAGGGGCCAGAACACTGAAGCTTTCTTT.